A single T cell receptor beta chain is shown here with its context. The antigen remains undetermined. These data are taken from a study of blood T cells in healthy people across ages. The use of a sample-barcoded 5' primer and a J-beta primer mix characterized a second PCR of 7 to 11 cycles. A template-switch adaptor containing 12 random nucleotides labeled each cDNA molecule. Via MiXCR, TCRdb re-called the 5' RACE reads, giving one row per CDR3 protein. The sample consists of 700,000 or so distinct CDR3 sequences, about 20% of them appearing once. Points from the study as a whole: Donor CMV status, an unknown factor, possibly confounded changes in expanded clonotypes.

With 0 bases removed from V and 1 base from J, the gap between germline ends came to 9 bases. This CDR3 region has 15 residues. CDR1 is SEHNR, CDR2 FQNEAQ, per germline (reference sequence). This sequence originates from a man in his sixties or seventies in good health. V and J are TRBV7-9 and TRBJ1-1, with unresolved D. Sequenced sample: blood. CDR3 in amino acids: CASSLALFGNTEAFF. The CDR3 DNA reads TGTGCCAGCAGCTTAGCGTTATTCGGGAACACTGAAGCTTTCTTT.